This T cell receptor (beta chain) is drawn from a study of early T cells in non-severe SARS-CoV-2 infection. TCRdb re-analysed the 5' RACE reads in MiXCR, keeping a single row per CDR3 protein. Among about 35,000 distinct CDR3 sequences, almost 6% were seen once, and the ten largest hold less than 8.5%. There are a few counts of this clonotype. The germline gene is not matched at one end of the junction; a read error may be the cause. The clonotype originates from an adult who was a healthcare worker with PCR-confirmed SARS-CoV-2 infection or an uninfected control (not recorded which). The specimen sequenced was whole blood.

CDR3: CSASWVTTPGTF. The CDR3, as DNA: TGCAGTGCTAGTTGGGTGACTACACCTGGGACTTTC. The V and J genes are TRBV20-1 and TRBJ1-2; possible D gene TRBD1, 5 bases. Per germline, CDR1 DFQATT and CDR2 SNEGSKA (reference sequence). This CDR3 region has 12 residues.